Below, 17 T cell receptor beta chains from the same sample are listed, as sequenced in a study of CD8 T cells in ankylosing spondylitis. TCRdb re-called the 5' RACE reads with MiXCR, one entry per CDR3 protein. The sample lists around 300,000 distinct CDR3 sequences, 11% occurring once. Sequencing input: blood, either unsorted or a sorted T cell fraction (not recorded which). These receptors originate from a female donor with ankylosing spondylitis or in good health (not recorded which).

This clonotype was detected many times. The chain uses TRBV5-1 and TRBJ1-2; D is ambiguous. Germline V lookup: CDR1 SGHRS, CDR2 YFSETQ. The CDR3 consists of 13 residues. Trimming shortened V by 4 bases and J by 2 bases, and 9 bases separated the two germline ends. The CDR3 region is CASSMDINYGYTF. CDR3 bases: TGCGCCAGCAGCATGGATATAAACTATGGCTACACCTTC. Variable domain in full (rest from reference TRBV5-1 and TRBJ1-2): KAGVTQTPRYLIKTRGQQVTLSCSPISGHRSVSWYQQTPGQGLQFLFEYFSETQRNKGNFPGRFSGRQFSNSRSEMNVSTLELGDSALYLCASSMDINYGYTFGSGTRLTVV.

The chain employs TRBV27 and TRBJ1-4; 11 nucleotides match TRBD1. The junction had 10 bases not matched to a gene; V was cut back by 5 bases and J by 11 bases. Germline CDR1 MNHEY, CDR2 SMNVEV (reference sequence). This CDR3 region has 15 residues. The CDR3 reads CASSTRDRGKDKLFF. CDR3 DNA: TGTGCCAGCAGTACACGGGACAGGGGGAAAGACAAACTGTTTTTT. Together with reference TRBV27 and TRBJ1-4, the CDR3 gives the full variable domain: EAQVTQNPRYLITVTGKKLTVTCSQNMNHEYMSWYRQDPGLGLRQIYYSMNVEVTDKGDVPEGYKVSRKEKRNFPLILESPSPNQTSLYFCASSTRDRGKDKLFFGSGTQLSVL.

The sample holds a few counts of this clonotype. This chain connects TRBV20-1 to TRBJ2-3, with D uncertain. This CDR3 contains 13 residues. Deletions cut 6 bases from V and 3 bases from J, with 13 bases between. CDR1 and CDR2 from the germline V gene are DFQATT and SNEGSKA (reference sequence). CDR3 sequence: CSAPTMKTDTQYF. CDR3 bases: TGCAGTGCCCCGACAATGAAGACAGATACGCAGTATTTT.

The CDR3 protein is CASSLNAPGPLGTEAFF. The CDR3 DNA reads as TGTGCCAGCAGCTTAAATGCGCCAGGGCCCCTGGGCACTGAAGCTTTCTTT. This chain links TRBV7-9 with TRBJ1-1; a possible D gene is TRBD1 (5 bases). V dropped 2 bases and J dropped 4 bases, with 20 bases sitting between them. The CDR3 has 17 amino acids. CDR1 and CDR2 (germline): SEHNR, FQNEAQ (reference sequence).

This clonotype was seen many times. This chain joins TRBV5-1 and TRBJ1-1, with D perhaps matching TRBD1 (5 bases). V lost 6 bases, J lost 1 base, and 13 bases lay in between. CDR1 and CDR2 from the germline V gene are SGHRS and YFSETQ. The CDR3 runs 14 residues. The DNA of the CDR3 is TGCGCCAGCACACGAAGGGACTGGAACACTGAAGCTTTCTTT. This gives the protein CASTRRDWNTEAFF.

This clonotype was counted ten times or more. This chain joins TRBV7-8 and TRBJ1-1; weak D call: TRBD1 (5 bases). Germline V gives CDR1 SGHVS, CDR2 FQNEAQ. The V gene lost 5 bases and the J gene lost 1 base, with 17 bases spanning the gap. The CDR3 runs to 16 residues. CDR3 residues: CASSPGPWGPNTEAFF. The CDR3 region has the DNA TGTGCCAGCAGCCCCGGACCCTGGGGACCGAACACTGAAGCTTTCTTT.

This clonotype occurred many times. The chain couples TRBV6-6 to TRBJ1-1; the D is unclear. Germline CDR1 reads MNHNY; CDR2 reads SVGAGI (reference sequence). V lost 6 bases and J lost 3, with 11 bases in between. There are 13 residues in the CDR3. The CDR3 loop is CASSLDGHTEAFF. CDR3 sequence (DNA): TGTGCCAGCAGCTTAGACGGGCACACTGAAGCTTTCTTT.

This clonotype showed up just a few times. The chain recombines TRBV5-1 with TRBJ2-3; 8 bases are shared with TRBD1. This CDR3 contains 16 residues. V was pared by 5 bases and J by 1 base, with 9 bases of the junction left unmatched. Germline values: CDR1 SGHRS, CDR2 YFSETQ. The CDR3 sequence is CASRSGQGSGTDTQYF. CDR3 nucleotide sequence: TGCGCCAGCAGGTCCGGACAGGGATCCGGCACAGATACGCAGTATTTT.

This clonotype came up many times. The genes are TRBV20-1 and TRBJ2-7, with D possibly TRBD1 on 5 matching bases. The CDR3 covers 12 residues. CDR1 DFQATT and CDR2 SNEGSKA come from the germline V gene (reference sequence). V lost 6 bases and J 3 bases, leaving 12 bases between the germline ends. CDR3 protein: CSARTTSYEQYF. The CDR3 nucleotides read TGCAGTGCAAGGACAACGAGCTACGAGCAGTACTTC.

The chain carries TRBV7-2 and TRBJ2-7; D unclear. The CDR3 runs 15 residues. The germline gives CDR1 SGHTA, CDR2 FQGNSA. With 3 bases removed from V and 0 bases from J, the gap between germline ends came to 12 bases. The CDR3 loop reads CASSFFGVGSYEQYF. CDR3 DNA sequence: TGTGCCAGCAGCTTTTTTGGTGTCGGCTCCTACGAGCAGTACTTC. Based on the CDR3 plus reference TRBV7-2 and TRBJ2-7, the full variable domain is GAGVSQSPSNKVTEKGKDVELRCDPISGHTALYWYRQSLGQGLEFLIYFQGNSAPDKSGLPSDRFSAERTGGSVSTLTIQRTQQEDSAVYLCASSFFGVGSYEQYFGPGTRLTVT.

This clonotype was recorded many times. The chain employs TRBV5-1 and TRBJ2-7; 8 bases match TRBD1. The CDR3 totals 16 residues. V lost 3 bases and J lost 1; bases outside the gene matches: 9. Looked up from germline, CDR1 is SGHRS and CDR2 is YFSETQ. CDR3 in DNA: TGCGCCAGCAGCTACAGCGGACAGGGATTATCCTACGAGCAGTACTTC. Its protein is CASSYSGQGLSYEQYF.

V is TRBV7-9 and J is TRBJ2-1; D is possibly TRBD1 (6 bases). CDR1 SEHNR and CDR2 FQNEAQ come from the germline V gene (reference sequence). With 3 bases removed from V and 10 bases from J, the gap between germline ends came to 10 bases. The CDR3 totals 12 residues. The CDR3 spells CASSFHREEQFF. The DNA for the CDR3 is TGTGCCAGCAGCTTCCACAGGGAGGAGCAGTTCTTC. Supplemented by reference TRBV7-9 and TRBJ2-1, the full variable domain reads DTGVSQNPRHKITKRGQNVTFRCDPISEHNRLYWYRQTLGQGPEFLTYFQNEAQLEKSRLLSDRFSAERPKGSFSTLEIQRTEQGDSAMYLCASSFHREEQFFGPGTRLTVL.

V gene TRBV29-1 combines with J gene TRBJ2-1, with D tentatively TRBD2 (6 bases). V was pared by 4 bases and J by 5 bases, with 15 bases between. Germline loops: CDR1 SQVTM, CDR2 ANQGSEA. This CDR3 has 14 amino acids. The CDR3, as DNA: TGCAGCGTTGGTTCTTGGGCTAGCGACAATGAGCAGTTCTTC. It specifies CSVGSWASDNEQFF.

The table lists this clonotype with many counts. CDR3: CASSRTGEPQHF. The CDR3, as DNA: TGTGCCAGCAGTCGTACTGGGGAGCCCCAGCATTTT. The V and J genes are TRBV7-2 and TRBJ1-5, with D hard to call. Between the trimmed V and J ends, which lost 6 bases and 8 bases, there was a span of 11 bases. Germline values: CDR1 SGHTA, CDR2 FQGNSA. This CDR3 contains 12 residues.

This clonotype was recorded at least ten times. J is TRBJ2-4 and V is TRBV5-1; 7 positions match TRBD2. The CDR3 covers 16 residues. Per germline, CDR1 SGHRS and CDR2 YFSETQ. Germline trimming cut 5 bases from V and 0 bases from J; bases unmatched to any gene: 8. The CDR3 here is CASRQDPGGAKNIQYF. The CDR3 DNA follows: TGCGCCAGCAGACAGGACCCGGGGGGAGCCAAAAACATTCAGTACTTC.

The V call is TRBV11-2, the J call TRBJ2-7, with D perhaps TRBD2 (5 bases). V gave up 0 bases and J gave up 3 bases, with 9 bases separating them. Per germline, CDR1 SGHAT and CDR2 FQNNGV. The length of the CDR3 is 14 residues. The CDR3 spells CASSLEYGGYEQYF. The CDR3 DNA is TGTGCCAGCAGCTTAGAATATGGAGGCTACGAGCAGTACTTC.

This clonotype was counted only a few times. This chain joins TRBV5-1 and TRBJ2-1; possibly TRBD1 or TRBD2 for D (6 bases each). The CDR3 sequence is 16 residues long. Germline CDR1 reads SGHRS; CDR2 reads YFSETQ. V lost 3 bases and J lost 8, with 21 bases in between. CDR3 protein: CASSYPGLPPGDEQFF. The CDR3 DNA reads as TGCGCCAGCAGCTACCCGGGACTTCCCCCAGGGGATGAGCAGTTCTTC.